Presented here are 15 T cell receptor beta chains from one specimen sequenced in a study of tumor-infiltrating lymphocytes in primary liver carcinoma. Using a constant-region primer together with ProtoScript II reverse transcriptase, TCR beta cDNA was made from approximately 0.55 ug of total RNA. TCR beta libraries came from three nested multiplex PCR rounds using slightly modified ARM-PCR. Use of TRBV1-TRBV30 forward primers with a C-beta reverse primer characterized the first two PCR rounds, which lasted ten to eleven cycles each. Via MiXCR, TCRdb re-called the multiplex PCR reads, giving one row per CDR3 protein. The data show 75,000 to 80,000 distinct CDR3 sequences, with about 75% seen just once and 26% held by the top ten. The source material, roughly 18-31 mg of unsorted bulk tissue, was used to co-extract RNA and DNA. Specimen: tumor-adjacent normal liver tissue. Receptors originate from a man aged 35-49 years with primary liver carcinoma and hepatitis B virus infection.

Concerning this clonotype: This CDR3 is missing its conserved last phenylalanine or tryptophan, likely due to a read error. Because the CDR3's place on the DNA is in doubt, the DNA is left out and the CDR3 is given as listed by TCRdb. The chain carries TRBV6-1 and TRBJ2-6; the DNA was not compared with TRBD2, the D call given in the table. The CDR3 extends over 15 residues, inclusive of both ends. Germline CDR1 and CDR2: MNHNS and SASEGT. This CDR3 reads CASSGTAVGANVLTS.

On this clonotype itself: Mismatch with germline at one junction end may stem from a read error. This chain uses TRBV7-9 with TRBJ1-1, with D possibly being TRBD1 (5 bases). In germline, CDR1 is SEHNR, CDR2 FQNEAQ (reference sequence). This CDR3 spans 15 amino acids. The CDR3 region is CASSTLTASNTEASF. CDR3 nucleotides: TGTGCCAGCAGCACCCTGACAGCTTCGAACACTGAAGCTTCCTTT.

For this clonotype: A much bigger clone sits one base away, suggesting this may be a read error. The chain carries TRBV7-9 and TRBJ2-7, with TRBD2 matching over 9 bases. Looked up from germline, CDR1 is SEHNR and CDR2 is FQNEAQ (reference sequence). The CDR3 consists of 16 residues. The CDR3 nucleotides read TGTGCCAGCAGCCCTCCCGAGGCGGGAGGGGGTCGCGAGCACTACTTC. Its translation: CASSPPEAGGGREHYF.

A note on this clonotype: One end of the junction fails to match germline, which may point to a read error. The chain is built from TRBV29-1 and TRBJ2-7; possible D gene TRBD2, 6 bases. Germline CDR1 reads SQVTM; CDR2 reads ANQGSEA. The CDR3 runs 15 residues. Here the CDR3 reads CSVEDSGGSSYKQYF. The CDR3 region has the DNA TGCAGCGTTGAAGATTCAGGAGGGAGCTCCTACAAGCAGTACTTC.

The genes are TRBV6-2 or TRBV6-3 and TRBJ2-7; maybe TRBD1 (6 bases). The CDR3 covers 15 residues. Germline loops: CDR1 MNHEY, CDR2 SVGEGT. The V end lost 0 bases, the J end lost 7 bases, and 16 bases lay between the germline ends. DNA for the CDR3: TGTGCCAGCAGTTACTCGGCGGACAGAGCGAGGGAGCAGTACTTC. This gives the protein CASSYSADRAREQYF.

In this sample, this clonotype turned up a few times. A read error may be the cause here, since a much bigger clone is one base away. This chain uses TRBV29-1 with TRBJ1-1; the D gene is possibly TRBD1 (5 bases). This CDR3 contains 15 residues. Germline V CDR1 and CDR2: SQVTM, ANQGSEA. In nucleotides, the CDR3 is TGCAGCGTTTCCGCAGGGTGGGGCATGAACACTAAAGCTTTCTTT. Translation gives CSVSAGWGMNTKAFF.

Comment on this clonotype: A much larger clone lies one base from this, so it may be a read error. This chain joins TRBV27 and TRBJ2-7; 9 nucleotides align to TRBD2. The germline V gene encodes CDR1 MNHEY and CDR2 SMNVEV (reference sequence). Trimming took 5 bases from V and 9 from J; bases not matched to a gene: 11. The CDR3 has 14 residues. The DNA of the CDR3 is TGTGCCAGCAGTCCTACTAGCGGGCCAAACGTGCAGTACTTC. Translating it yields CASSPTSGPNVQYF.

In the case of this clonotype: Lacking the conserved final phenylalanine or tryptophan, this CDR3 likely reflects a read error. Written as DNA, the CDR3 is TGTGTCAGCAGCTTAGATCCGTGGTCTAGCAGGAGAGGAGAGACCCAGTACCTC. Protein sequence: CVSSLDPWSSRRGETQYL. The gene calls are TRBV11-2 and TRBJ2-5; weak D call: TRBD2 (5 bases). The CDR3 contains 18 residues. Germline-derived CDR1 and CDR2 are SGHAT and FQNNGV.

Details on this clonotype: The conserved final phenylalanine or tryptophan is absent from the CDR3, which likely points to a read error. The chain couples TRBV10-2 to TRBJ2-5; D might be TRBD2 (5 bases). The length of the CDR3 is 13 residues. Trimming removed 8 bases from V and 5 bases from J, with 15 bases in between. Germline lookup yields CDR1 WSHSY and CDR2 SAAADI. The CDR3 is CASETSGSETQYL. CDR3 nucleotides: TGCGCCAGCGAAACTAGTGGGAGCGAGACCCAGTACCTC.

This clonotype was seen only a few times. The rearrangement uses TRBV11-2 and TRBJ2-5; 9 bases fit TRBD2. Unmatched junction bases numbered 10, after V lost 1 base and J lost 1 base. The germline V gene encodes CDR1 SGHAT and CDR2 FQNNGV. The CDR3 consists of 18 residues. The CDR3 loop is CASSLAAGGALVQETQYF. CDR3 bases: TGTGCCAGCAGCTTAGCAGCGGGAGGTGCCCTGGTCCAAGAGACCCAGTACTTC.

This clonotype was recorded once. The rearrangement links TRBV15 to TRBJ2-1, with 8 bases aligning to TRBD2. The DNA matches TRBJ2-7 better at its end, which makes the J call doubtful. The CDR3 sequence is 14 residues long. Germline V CDR1 and CDR2: LNHNV, YYDKDF (reference sequence). The CDR3, as DNA: TGTGCCACCAGCGGAGGAGCGGGAGACAATGAGCAGTACTTC. The encoded protein is CATSGGAGDNEQYF.

CDR3 in amino acids: CASSQRTRAFF. The CDR3 region has the DNA TGTGCCAGCAGTCAGAGGACGAGAGCTTTCTTT. The chain combines TRBV28 with TRBJ1-1; D remains unclear. CDR1 and CDR2 (germline): MDHEN, SYDVKM. V was pared by 5 bases and J by 10 bases, with 11 bases between. The CDR3 totals 11 residues.

This chain links TRBV7-9 with TRBJ1-4, with D possibly TRBD1 on 6 matching bases. Germline CDR1 SEHNR, CDR2 FQNEAQ (reference sequence). The CDR3 extends over 15 amino acids. V was cut by 5 bases and J by 8 bases, with 18 bases left in between. The CDR3 sequence: CASSAQGREEEKLFF. In DNA form, the CDR3 reads TGTGCCAGCAGCGCTCAGGGGCGGGAAGAAGAAAAACTGTTTTTT.

This clonotype was counted ten times or more. The rearrangement links TRBV5-6 to TRBJ2-7; D may match TRBD1 or TRBD2 (6 bases each). The V gene's germline CDR1 is SGHDT and CDR2 YYEEEE. The CDR3 is 14 residues long. Trimming took 1 base from V and 7 from J, leaving 15 bases between them. DNA for the CDR3: TGTGCCAGCAGCTTGTGGGGGGCTACGAGGGAGCAGTACTTC. It specifies CASSLWGATREQYF.

This clonotype was detected only a few times. An end of the junction differs from the germline gene, which may be a read error. V and J are TRBV11-1 and TRBJ2-2; D possibly corresponds to TRBD2 (5 bases). The CDR3 extends over 13 amino acids. Germline CDR1 and CDR2: SGHAT and FQDESV (reference sequence). The CDR3 sequence is CASILVRFGKLFF. The CDR3 nucleotides read TGTGCCAGCATCTTAGTACGCTTCGGGAAGCTGTTTTTT. Variable domain in full (rest from reference TRBV11-1 and TRBJ2-2): EAEVAQSPRYKITEKSQAVAFWCDPISGHATLYWYRQILGQGPELLVQFQDESVVDDSQLPKDRFSAERLKGVDSTLKIQPAELGDSAMYLCASILVRFGKLFFGEGSRLTVL.